Here is one T cell receptor (beta chain) with its context. Its antigen is currently unknown. The CDR3 has 14 amino acids. In germline, CDR1 is MNHEY, CDR2 SVGAGI. V was trimmed by 0 bases and J by 7 bases, leaving 13 bases between them. The data originate from a study of shared clonotypes between healthy human individuals. On the study more broadly: Three CD4 naive, three CD4 memory, two CD8 naive and one CD8 memory plate were used per donor.

Whole-study findings and limits: Clonotype sharing levels among donors were expected to vary with sequencing depth.

The investigators split CD4+ cells into a CD45RA+ naive subset and a CD45RA-negative memory subset. At a deep level, the assay was run. Only in-frame clones appear in the TCRdb table, and some are missing; sequencing was by immunoSEQ multiplex PCR. The sample holds some 2,000,000 clones, 95% seen once. The source of this sequence is a man aged 18 to 30 in good health. Sequencing input: naive CD4+ T cells sorted from blood. Subset defined: CD45RA+ positively selected. The chain recombines TRBV6-5 with TRBJ2-7; a weak D match, TRBD2 (6 bases). As DNA, the CDR3 is TGTGCCAGCAGTTACTCGCTAAGGGGAGGTGAGCAGTACTTC. Translation: CASSYSLRGGEQYF.